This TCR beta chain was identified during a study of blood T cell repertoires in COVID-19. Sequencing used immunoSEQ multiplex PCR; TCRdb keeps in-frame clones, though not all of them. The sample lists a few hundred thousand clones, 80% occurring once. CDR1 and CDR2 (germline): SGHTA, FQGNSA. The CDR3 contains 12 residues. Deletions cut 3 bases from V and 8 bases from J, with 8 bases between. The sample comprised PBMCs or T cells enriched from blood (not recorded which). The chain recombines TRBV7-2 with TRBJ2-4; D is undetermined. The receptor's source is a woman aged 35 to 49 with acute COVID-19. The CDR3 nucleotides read TGTGCCAGCAGCTTGACTCGGTACATTCAGTACTTC. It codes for CASSLTRYIQYF.